The 20 T cell receptor beta chains below all came from one sample that was sequenced in a study of tissue T cells after allogeneic stem cell transplantation. Time point here: mouse harvest day 7 after allogeneic transplant. Mouse grafts combined 10^7 T-cell-depleted bone marrow cells with 10^6 splenic CD5+ T cells. Clones were sequenced by immunoSEQ multiplex PCR, and TCRdb holds only the in-frame ones, with some missing. The table includes roughly 8,700 clones, under 55% detected once. The material sequenced was gut tissue. These receptors were collected from a female BALB/c mouse given C57BL/6 T cells with graft-versus-host disease after an allogeneic hematopoietic cell transplant.

For this clone: Mouse gene names and germline throughout. Read sequence stops 1 residue before the CDR3 end, and the germline J gene provides the missing end. The chain uses TRBV13-2 and TRBJ2-5, with 8 bases matching TRBD2. The CDR3 extends over 13 amino acids. Germline CDR1 reads NNHNN; CDR2 reads SYGAGS (reference sequence). The ends lost 5 bases at V and 4 bases at J; junction bases unmatched: 3. CDR3 residues: CASGGDWKDTQYF. The part of the CDR3 DNA that was read is TGTGCCAGCGGGGGGGACTGGAAAGACACCCAGTAC.

This clone was detected only a few times. Gene labels here are mouse ones. The CDR3 extends 1 residue past the end of the read, so its final part is completed from the germline J gene. The chain couples TRBV16 to TRBJ2-3; 8 positions match TRBD2. In germline, CDR1 is SGHSA, CDR2 FRNQAP. The V and J ends lost 4 bases and 8 bases, in that order; junction bases with no gene match: 2. The CDR3 loop spans 12 amino acids. CDR3 amino acids: CASSSDWGTLYF. Incomplete CDR3 DNA: TGTGCAAGCAGCTCCGACTGGGGAACGCTGTAT.

This clone rates as medium-sized. Gene names follow the mouse nomenclature. The read ends 1 residue shy of where the CDR3 ends; the end is completed using the germline J gene. The chain recombines TRBV14 with TRBJ2-5; D might be TRBD1 (5 bases). Trimming stripped 0 bases from V and 4 bases from J, with 9 bases between. Germline loops: CDR1 SGHDT, CDR2 FRDEAV. The CDR3 covers 14 residues. CDR3 bases read: TGTGCCAGCAGTTTCTCCCCAGGGAAAGACACCCAGTAC. Amino acids: CASSFSPGKDTQY. From start to end, the CDR3 is CASSFSPGKDTQYF.

This clone was observed a handful of times. Mouse gene names apply. The read falls 1 residue short of the CDR3 end, and the missing part is taken from the germline J gene. J is TRBJ1-4 and V is TRBV12-1, with 9 bases matching TRBD1. With 0 bases clipped from V and 5 bases from J, the junction kept 0 bases outside the gene matches. Germline V CDR1 and CDR2: SGHSN, HYEKVE. CDR3 length: 14 amino acids. CDR3 sequence reads: CASSLGTGNERLFF. CDR3 DNA (partial): TGTGCCAGCTCTCTCGGGACAGGGAACGAAAGATTATTT.

Note on this clone: Mouse gene names and germline throughout. The CDR3 end falls 1 residue outside the read, so it is completed with the germline J gene. The rearrangement joins TRBV3 to TRBJ1-1, with 9 positions matching TRBD1. Unmatched junction bases numbered 1, after V lost 2 bases and J lost 9 bases. This CDR3 comprises 12 residues. The germline gives CDR1 SNHLY, CDR2 FYNGKV (reference sequence). The sequenced CDR3 bases are TGTGCCAGCAGCTTAAACAGGGGGCAAGTCTTC. As protein: CASSLNRGQVF. The full-length CDR3 reads as CASSLNRGQVFF.

This clone ranks as large (0.1 to 1%). The listed genes are named as in mouse. From the germline J gene comes the end of the CDR3, since the read stops 1 residue before it. The chain carries TRBV29 and TRBJ2-7, with 10 positions matching TRBD1. The CDR3 length is 13 residues. Germline V gene lookup returns CDR1 MSHET and CDR2 SYDVDS. Trimming removed 4 bases from V and 5 bases from J; junction bases left unmatched: 2. The CDR3 here is CASSSGTGDEQYF. CDR3 DNA, as far as it was read: TGTGCTAGCAGTTCCGGGACAGGGGATGAACAGTAC.

Sample share makes this clone medium-sized. Genes and germline come from the mouse. The read gets to within 1 residue of the CDR3 end, and the germline J gene fills in the rest. The chain is built from TRBV29 and TRBJ1-4, with D uncertain. Germline-derived CDR1 and CDR2 are MSHET and SYDVDS. The V and J ends lost 6 bases and 3 bases respectively, with 11 bases between them. CDR3 size: 14 residues. CDR3: CASSPDTTNERLFF. CDR3 bases read: TGTGCTAGCAGCCCCGACACCACCAACGAAAGATTATTT. Full variable domain (rest looked up from reference TRBV29 and TRBJ1-4): DMKVTQMPRYLIKRMGENVLLECGQDMSHETMYWYRQDPGLGLQLIYISYDVDSNSEGDIPKGYRVSRKKREHFSLILDSAKTNQTSVYFCASSPDTTNERLFFGHGTKLSVL.

On this clone itself: Germline and genes here are mouse. The read gets to within 1 residue of the CDR3 end, and the germline J gene fills in the rest. The rearrangement links TRBV3 to TRBJ2-4; 7 bases map to TRBD1. There are 14 residues in the CDR3. CDR1 is SNHLY, CDR2 FYNGKV, per germline (reference sequence). The V and J ends lost 4 bases and 4 bases, in that order; junction bases with no gene match: 5. The CDR3: CASSSPGQKNTLYF. CDR3 DNA (partial): TGTGCCAGCAGCTCCCCGGGACAGAAAAACACCTTGTAC.

This clone is a singleton in its sample. Genes and germline are mouse. Read coverage stops 1 residue before the CDR3 terminus; the germline J gene supplies the remainder. The chain links TRBV15 to TRBJ1-3; 8 positions match TRBD1. Germline V gene lookup returns CDR1 SGHND and CDR2 FRSKSL. The V and J ends lost 1 base and 12 bases, in that order; junction bases with no gene match: 5. The CDR3 has 13 residues. The CDR3 DNA, read in part, is TGTGCCAGCAGTTTAGGGGGGACAGGAGGGCTCTAT. Its protein product is CASSLGGTGGLY. The whole CDR3 region reads CASSLGGTGGLYF.

About this clone itself: Mouse names are used for the genes. Read coverage stops 1 residue before the CDR3 terminus; the germline J gene supplies the remainder. The chain employs TRBV26 and TRBJ1-1, with D uncertain. V was trimmed by 5 bases and J by 0 bases, leaving 7 bases between them. The CDR3 totals 13 residues. Germline values: CDR1 KGHPV, CDR2 FQNQEV (reference sequence). The CDR3 sequence is CASSVTANTEVFF. Partial CDR3 DNA: TGTGCCAGCAGTGTCACAGCAAACACAGAAGTCTTC.

With regard to this clone: Gene names and germline match the mouse. Read sequence stops 1 residue before the CDR3 end, and the germline J gene provides the missing end. This rearrangement joins TRBV15 to TRBJ2-7; the match to TRBD2 covers 11 bases. The germline CDR1 and CDR2 sequences are SGHND and FRSKSL. There are 14 residues in the CDR3. With 5 bases clipped from V and 4 bases from J, the junction kept 4 bases outside the gene matches. The CDR3 loop reads CASSPGLGVYEQYF. The covered CDR3 bases are TGTGCCAGCAGTCCGGGACTGGGGGTTTATGAACAGTAC.

This clone was seen a few times. The gene names given are mouse names. Read data end 1 residue before the CDR3 end; the end is taken from the germline J gene. The chain employs TRBV2 and TRBJ2-4, with 13 bases fitting TRBD2. Looked up from germline, CDR1 is LGHNA and CDR2 is YSYQKL. The CDR3 extends over 17 amino acids. V dropped 4 bases and J dropped 3; count of bases not matched to a gene: 7. CDR3 amino acids: CASSPDWGGARQNTLYF. CDR3 bases read: TGTGCCAGCAGCCCGGACTGGGGGGGCGCGCGGCAAAACACCTTGTAC.

Details on this clone: The genes are named according to mouse. The read terminates 1 residue ahead of where the CDR3 ends, so the germline J gene completes it. V and J are TRBV26 and TRBJ1-1, with 11 nucleotides matching TRBD1. This CDR3 is 14 amino acids long. From germline, CDR1 is KGHPV and CDR2 FQNQEV (reference sequence). V lost 6 bases and J lost 1; bases outside the gene matches: 1. CDR3 sequence reads: CASSGTGGNTEVFF. CDR3 bases read: TGTGCCAGCAGCGGGACAGGGGGGAACACAGAAGTCTTC. Based on the CDR3 plus reference TRBV26 and TRBJ1-1, the full variable domain is NSKVIQTPRYLVKGQGQKAKMRCIPEKGHPVVFWYQQNKNNEFKFLINFQNQEVLQQIDMTEKRFSAECPSNSPCSLEIQSSEAGDSALYLCASSGTGGNTEVFFGKGTRLTVV.

This clone is medium-sized by share. Gene labels here are mouse ones. CDR3 bases read: TGTGCCAGCAGTGAGCGACAGGCTGGAAATACGCTCTAT. It is translated as CASSERQAGNTLY. The CDR3 as a whole reads CASSERQAGNTLYF. The genes are TRBV13-3 and TRBJ1-3, with D perhaps matching TRBD1 (6 bases). The sequenced fragment ends 1 residue before the CDR3 boundary, so the rest is inferred from the germline J gene. Trimming took 2 bases from V and 2 from J, leaving 8 bases between them. This CDR3 has 14 amino acids. The V gene's germline CDR1 is NNHDY and CDR2 SYVADS.

For this clone: These gene names are mouse names. The CDR3 end falls 1 residue outside the read, so it is completed with the germline J gene. The chain carries TRBV26 and TRBJ2-3; TRBD2 aligns across 10 bases. In germline, CDR1 is KGHPV, CDR2 FQNQEV (reference sequence). V lost 2 bases to trimming and J lost 0 bases; unmatched junction nucleotides: 5. The CDR3 length is 17 residues. The CDR3 bases that were read are TGTGCCAGCAGTCTGGTGGACTGGGGGTCTAGTGCAGAAACGCTGTAT. The encoded protein is CASSLVDWGSSAETLY. From start to end, the CDR3 is CASSLVDWGSSAETLYF.

This clone is classed as medium-sized. Any gene name here is a mouse gene name. The read ends 1 residue early relative to the CDR3; the germline J gene fills the gap. J is TRBJ2-7 and V is TRBV15; no reliable D call. Germline V CDR1 and CDR2: SGHND, FRSKSL. The CDR3 has 13 residues. V lost 3 bases to trimming and J lost 2 bases, with 8 bases between them. The CDR3: CASSFSPAYEQYF. The sequenced CDR3 bases are TGTGCCAGCAGTTTTTCTCCAGCCTATGAACAGTAC.

Comment on this clone: Here the gene names and germline are mouse. The read falls 1 residue short of the CDR3 end, and the missing part is taken from the germline J gene. The chain uses TRBV12-1 and TRBJ2-1; TRBD1 or TRBD2 may be the D gene (5 bases each). Between the trimmed V and J ends, which lost 4 bases and 0 bases, there was a span of 9 bases. The CDR3 runs 14 residues. Germline V gives CDR1 SGHSN, CDR2 HYEKVE. The CDR3 sequence is CASSPGDNYAEQFF. The part of the CDR3 DNA that was read is TGTGCCAGCTCCCCGGGGGATAACTATGCTGAGCAGTTC.

Details on this clone: Germline and genes here are mouse. Read data end 1 residue before the CDR3 end; the end is taken from the germline J gene. The chain is built from TRBV26 and TRBJ2-4; 7 bases are a match to TRBD1. CDR3 length: 14 residues. The junction had 4 bases not matched to a gene; V was cut back by 3 bases and J by 4 bases. Germline loops: CDR1 KGHPV, CDR2 FQNQEV (reference sequence). CDR3 sequence: CASSLRDSKNTLYF. Incomplete CDR3 DNA: TGTGCCAGCAGTCTCCGGGACAGCAAAAACACCTTGTAC.

Notes on this clone: Gene names are the mouse ones. The read ends 1 residue early relative to the CDR3; the germline J gene fills the gap. J is TRBJ2-5 and V is TRBV23; TRBD1 reflects the table's D call only, with no check against the DNA. Germline loops: CDR1 KGHTA, CDR2 FQNQQP. There are 14 residues in the CDR3. The CDR3 DNA, read in part, is TGCTCCAGCAGTTTCCGGGACAGCCAAGACACCCAGTAC. Translated, it gives CSSSFRDSQDTQY. The whole CDR3 sequence reads CSSSFRDSQDTQYF.

Turning to this clone: The gene names given are mouse names. The missing CDR3 end, 1 residue past where the read stops, is filled in from the germline J gene. The gene calls are TRBV31 and TRBJ1-3; 8 bases align to TRBD1. J was trimmed by 0 bases and V by 3 bases; bases with no gene match: 7. Germline CDR1 reads GKSSPN; CDR2 reads SITVG. This CDR3 is built from 16 residues. The sequenced part of the CDR3 DNA is TGTGCCTGGAGCCCCGGGACAGGAAATTCTGGAAATACGCTCTAT. Amino acid sequence: CAWSPGTGNSGNTLY. The full CDR3 is CAWSPGTGNSGNTLYF.